This TCR beta chain was sequenced for a study of cytotoxic CD8 clonotypes in ibrutinib-treated CLL. As regards this clone: As yet, its antigen is unknown.

CDR1 and CDR2 (germline): SGHTA, FQGNSA. The CDR3 is 15 residues long. V gave up 5 bases and J gave up 8 bases, with 19 bases separating them. General study findings and limits: The study found baseline clonality above age-matched healthy donors, tracking circulating CD8+ T-cell counts.

Data came from immunoSEQ multiplex PCR; TCRdb stores just in-frame clones and leaves some out. The sample holds some 130,000 clones; more than 75% are singletons and the top ten take 4.5% to 6.5%. Frozen PBMC stocks contributed around 1.9 micrograms of genomic DNA to the TCR beta libraries. This TCR was recovered from a human donor with chronic lymphocytic leukemia. The source material was PBMCs, sampled after 24 months of ibrutinib treatment. The rearrangement joins TRBV7-2 to TRBJ2-1; D is perhaps TRBD2 (6 bases). The CDR3 sequence is CASSPNPGEWYEQFF. The DNA for the CDR3 is TGTGCCAGCAGCCCCAACCCGGGGGAGTGGTATGAGCAGTTCTTC.